This T cell receptor beta chain is from a study of T cells in Graves' hyperthyroidism and ophthalmopathy. With regard to this clonotype: A much bigger clone sits one base away, suggesting this may be a read error.

V was pared by 7 bases and J by 4 bases, with 10 bases between. This CDR3 comprises 11 residues. Germline CDR1 and CDR2: SQVTM and ANQGSEA. RNA transcripts gave rise to amplified TCR beta CDR3 regions. The primer set for the first-round RT-PCR of the TCR CDR3 was HTBI. TCRdb fed the multiplex PCR reads into MiXCR, producing one record per CDR3 protein. Of around 660,000 distinct CDR3 sequences in the sample, over 40% were seen once. For the diagnoses, clinical symptoms, serum thyroxine and TRAb, thyroid ultrasound and orbital computed tomography were used. The specimen was peripheral blood or thyroid tissue (not recorded which). The origin of this receptor is an adult man with Graves' disease, either hyperthyroidism or ophthalmopathy (not recorded which). The chain employs TRBV29-1 and TRBJ1-1; D is perhaps TRBD1 (6 bases). Here the CDR3 DNA reads TGCAGCGCAGGACAGAGCACTGAAGCTTTCTTT. Encoded protein: CSAGQSTEAFF.